Each of the 28 T cell receptor beta chains below was sequenced from the same sample in a study of T cell responses to AZD1222 COVID-19 vaccine. Only in-frame clones appear in the TCRdb table, and some are missing; sequencing was by immunoSEQ multiplex PCR. Seen here are over 100,000 clones, over 85% observed once, and the top ten hold 4.5% to 5%. The source material was peripheral blood, sampled on day 0 of AZD1222 vaccination. The receptors derive from an adult in good health.

The chain recombines TRBV14 with TRBJ2-2, with TRBD2 matching over 10 bases. The CDR3 has 16 amino acids. The germline V gene has CDR1 SGHDN and CDR2 FVKESK. The junction had 2 bases not matched to a gene; V was cut back by 2 bases and J by 2 bases. This CDR3 reads CASSQLAGVNTGELFF. The CDR3 DNA reads TGTGCCAGCAGCCAACTAGCGGGAGTAAACACCGGGGAGCTGTTTTTT. The full variable domain, completed using reference TRBV14 and TRBJ2-2, is EAGVTQFPSHSVIEKGQTVTLRCDPISGHDNLYWYRRVMGKEIKFLLHFVKESKQDESGMPNNRFLAERTGGTYSTLKVQPAELEDSGVYFCASSQLAGVNTGELFFGEGSRLTVL.

This rearrangement joins TRBV7-9 to TRBJ2-5, with a weak D call TRBD1 (5 bases). The CDR3 sequence is 16 residues long. Trimming took off 5 bases at V and 6 bases at J, with 22 bases between the two ends. Germline assignment: CDR1 SEHNR and CDR2 FQNEAQ (reference sequence). The CDR3 coding sequence is TGTGCCAGCAGCCCGGGCGCAGGGCCTTTCGTGAAGACCCAGTACTTC. This gives the protein CASSPGAGPFVKTQYF. Complete variable domain (other parts from reference TRBV7-9 and TRBJ2-5): DTGVSQNPRHKITKRGQNVTFRCDPISEHNRLYWYRQTLGQGPEFLTYFQNEAQLEKSRLLSDRFSAERPKGSFSTLEIQRTEQGDSAMYLCASSPGAGPFVKTQYFGPGTRLLVL.

CDR3 sequence reads: CASSKGLAGETQYF. The CDR3 DNA follows: TGTGCCAGCAGCAAGGGACTAGCGGGAGAGACCCAGTACTTC. The chain recombines TRBV7-2 with TRBJ2-5; 12 bases are a match to TRBD2. CDR1 and CDR2 (germline): SGHTA, FQGNSA. J was trimmed by 4 bases and V by 5 bases; bases with no gene match: 2. The CDR3 is 14 amino acids. The full variable domain, rest sourced from reference TRBV7-2 and TRBJ2-5, is GAGVSQSPSNKVTEKGKDVELRCDPISGHTALYWYRQSLGQGLEFLIYFQGNSAPDKSGLPSDRFSAERTGGSVSTLTIQRTQQEDSAVYLCASSKGLAGETQYFGPGTRLLVL.

The V call is TRBV30, the J call TRBJ2-3; 11 bases line up with TRBD2. After removal of 4 bases from V and 8 bases from J, the junction contained 5 bases not matched to a gene. Per the germline V gene, CDR1 is GTSNPN and CDR2 is SVGIG (reference sequence). The CDR3 has 13 amino acids. This chain's CDR3 is CAWTSGRLRTQYF. CDR3 DNA sequence: TGTGCCTGGACTAGCGGGAGGCTTCGTACGCAGTATTTT.

The CDR3, as DNA: TGTGCCAGCAGTGGACCGGGTTTAGGCTCCTACTATGGCTACACCTTC. This gives the protein CASSGPGLGSYYGYTF. The rearrangement joins TRBV5-6 to TRBJ1-2; D not resolved. The length of the CDR3 is 16 residues. The V gene's germline CDR1 is SGHDT and CDR2 YYEEEE. Trimming cost V 5 bases and J 3 bases, with 20 bases left between them.

The V call is TRBV6-5, the J call TRBJ1-1; no reliable D call. The CDR3 has 14 amino acids. V lost 5 bases, J lost 0 bases, and 10 bases lay in between. The V gene's germline CDR1 is MNHEY and CDR2 SVGAGI. CDR3 DNA: TGTGCCAGCAGTCGCCTTGGTATGAACACTGAAGCTTTCTTT. This gives the protein CASSRLGMNTEAFF.

V gene TRBV29-1 combines with J gene TRBJ2-1; 10 bases match TRBD2. CDR1 SQVTM and CDR2 ANQGSEA come from the germline V gene. The CDR3 totals 19 residues. Trimming removed 2 bases from V and 8 bases from J; junction bases left unmatched: 21. CDR3 coding DNA: TGCAGCGTTGAACGCCGGAGGGCTAGCGGGAGAGGGGTTGTCGATGAGCAGTTCTTC. It yields the protein CSVERRRASGRGVVDEQFF.

The DNA of the CDR3 is TGCGCCAGCAGTCAATCCGGAGGATTTAACACCGGGGAGCTGTTTTTT. It yields the protein CASSQSGGFNTGELFF. The genes are TRBV23-1 and TRBJ2-2; D perhaps matches TRBD2 (5 bases). TRBV23-1 is placed among ORFs of uncertain function. There are 16 residues in the CDR3. Trimming took 0 bases from V and 2 from J, leaving 10 bases between them.

The CDR3 region is CASSLSRDINSNQPQHF. The CDR3 DNA follows: TGTGCCAGCAGTTTGTCCCGGGACATTAATAGCAATCAGCCCCAGCATTTT. V and J are TRBV27 and TRBJ1-5, with D possibly being TRBD1 (6 bases). Trimming left V 3 bases short and J 0 bases short, with 15 bases between. The CDR3 length is 17 residues. Germline V gene lookup returns CDR1 MNHEY and CDR2 SMNVEV (reference sequence).

This rearrangement joins TRBV13 to TRBJ2-1; D call uncertain. The CDR3 runs to 16 residues. Looked up from germline, CDR1 is PRHDT and CDR2 is FYEKMQ (reference sequence). V gave up 0 bases and J gave up 5 bases, with 14 bases separating them. CDR3 protein: CASSLGLPSVHNEQFF. In DNA form, the CDR3 reads TGTGCCAGCAGCTTAGGCCTCCCCAGCGTACACAATGAGCAGTTCTTC.

This chain links TRBV12-5 with TRBJ2-1; TRBD2 aligns across 8 bases. Germline V CDR1 and CDR2: LGHNT, FRNRAP. J gave up 8 bases and V 3 bases, and 3 bases lay outside the gene matches. The CDR3 contains 13 residues. Here the CDR3 DNA reads TGTGCTAGTGGTTTCACGGGAGGGGATGAGCAGTTCTTC. This codes for CASGFTGGDEQFF.

The chain links TRBV9 to TRBJ2-3, with 9 bases matching TRBD1. V lost 3 bases to trimming and J lost 7 bases; unmatched junction nucleotides: 6. CDR1 is SGDLS and CDR2 is YYNGEE in the germline V gene. This CDR3 has 14 amino acids. The CDR3 reads CASSAGTGTNTQYF. As DNA, the CDR3 is TGTGCCAGCAGCGCCGGGACAGGGACTAATACGCAGTATTTT.

The chain carries TRBV18 and TRBJ1-5; D unclear. Trimming stripped 2 bases from V and 6 bases from J, with 8 bases between. The germline V gene has CDR1 KGHSH and CDR2 LQKENI. This CDR3 comprises 13 residues. Written as DNA, the CDR3 is TGTGCCAGCTCACCAAGGGCAGCTCAGCCCCAGCATTTT. Its translation: CASSPRAAQPQHF.

The chain combines TRBV5-4 with TRBJ1-4, with D tentatively TRBD1 (5 bases). Germline lookup yields CDR1 SGHNT and CDR2 YYREEE (reference sequence). The CDR3 covers 16 residues. V was trimmed by 3 bases and J by 6 bases, leaving 18 bases between them. The DNA for the CDR3 is TGTGCCAGCAGCTCTGGCGGGGCCGGGCTCGATGAAAAACTGTTTTTT. Translated, it gives CASSSGGAGLDEKLFF.

V gene TRBV27 combines with J gene TRBJ2-3, with D perhaps given as TRBD1 or TRBD2 (5 bases each). This CDR3 has 12 amino acids. Germline V CDR1 and CDR2: MNHEY, SMNVEV (reference sequence). V gave up 8 bases and J gave up 2 bases, with 8 bases separating them. The CDR3 nucleotides read TGTGCCAGCTGGGACCACACAGATACGCAGTATTTT. It yields the protein CASWDHTDTQYF.

CDR3 nucleotides: TGTGCCAGTAGTATAGTCGGCAAATACGAGCAGTACTTC. This codes for CASSIVGKYEQYF. This chain connects TRBV19 to TRBJ2-7, with D uncertain. Germline V gene lookup returns CDR1 LNHDA and CDR2 SQIVND (reference sequence). V dropped 1 base and J dropped 4 bases, with 8 bases sitting between them. There are 13 residues in the CDR3.

This chain connects TRBV28 to TRBJ1-2; possible D gene TRBD1, 6 bases. The V and J ends lost 7 bases and 8 bases respectively, with 17 bases between them. CDR3 size: 13 residues. Germline V gives CDR1 MDHEN, CDR2 SYDVKM. The CDR3 DNA reads as TGTGCCAGCACTAAGACGGGGGGCCAGGGCTACACCTTC. It translates to CASTKTGGQGYTF.

The CDR3 is CAWSVRHTEAFF. The CDR3 DNA sequence: TGTGCCTGGAGTGTGAGACATACTGAAGCTTTCTTT. The chain links TRBV30 to TRBJ1-1; D is unclear. Germline CDR1 is GTSNPN and CDR2 is SVGIG (reference sequence). Trimming shortened V by 0 bases and J by 5 bases, and 7 bases separated the two germline ends. The CDR3 is 12 amino acids.

This chain joins TRBV28 and TRBJ2-7; 7 bases are a match to TRBD2. The CDR3 loop spans 15 amino acids. Germline lookup yields CDR1 MDHEN and CDR2 SYDVKM. With 5 bases clipped from V and 2 bases from J, the junction kept 9 bases outside the gene matches. CDR3 bases: TGTGCCAGCAGTCCGAGAGCGGGGATCCCCTACGAGCAGTACTTC. It is translated as CASSPRAGIPYEQYF.

This clone showed up just a few times. V gene TRBV5-1 combines with J gene TRBJ2-5; D is ambiguous. CDR3 length equals 11 residues. Per germline, CDR1 SGHRS and CDR2 YFSETQ. Trimming took off 7 bases at V and 2 bases at J, with 6 bases between the two ends. This CDR3 is CASSQQETQYF. DNA of the CDR3: TGCGCCAGCTCTCAACAAGAGACCCAGTACTTC.

The rearrangement links TRBV6-4 to TRBJ2-3; possibly TRBD2 for D (6 bases). The germline V gene encodes CDR1 MRHNA and CDR2 SNTAGT. Trimming removed 0 bases from V and 5 bases from J, with 15 bases in between. The CDR3 consists of 16 residues. The CDR3 coding sequence is TGTGCCAGCAGTGACTCAATGGGAGGAGGTGGAGATACGCAGTATTTT. Translation: CASSDSMGGGGDTQYF.

The gene calls are TRBV6-2 or TRBV6-3 and TRBJ1-3; D is uncertain. Germline CDR1 is MNHEY and CDR2 is SVGEGT. The CDR3 contains 15 residues. V was trimmed by 2 bases and J by 0 bases, leaving 8 bases between them. The CDR3 protein is CASSYDTSSGNTIYF. CDR3 nucleotide sequence: TGTGCCAGCAGTTACGACACCTCCTCTGGAAACACCATATATTTT.

This chain connects TRBV4-1 to TRBJ2-5; 7 nucleotides match TRBD1. Germline V gene data show CDR1 as MGHRA and CDR2 as YSYEKL. The ends lost 6 bases at V and 7 bases at J; junction bases unmatched: 5. The CDR3 is 12 amino acids. The chain's CDR3 is CASSPGQVTQYF. The CDR3 nucleotides read TGCGCCAGCAGTCCTGGACAGGTGACCCAGTACTTC.

The gene calls are TRBV4-1 and TRBJ2-3; 11 bases line up with TRBD2. Looked up from germline, CDR1 is MGHRA and CDR2 is YSYEKL. V lost 1 base and J lost 14; bases outside the gene matches: 17. CDR3 length: 17 residues. The CDR3 region is CASSQAFGTSGTSPWYF. The CDR3 region has the DNA TGCGCCAGCAGCCAAGCATTCGGGACTAGCGGTACCAGCCCTTGGTATTTT.

The chain couples TRBV7-8 to TRBJ2-3; D is undetermined. This CDR3 is 16 amino acids long. Trimming shortened V by 1 base and J by 0 bases, and 11 bases separated the two germline ends. Germline V gene data show CDR1 as SGHVS and CDR2 as FQNEAQ. The CDR3 sequence is CASSLELGRSTDTQYF. The CDR3 DNA reads as TGTGCCAGCAGCTTAGAACTGGGCCGTAGCACAGATACGCAGTATTTT.

This sequence joins TRBV28 and TRBJ2-1; maybe TRBD1 (6 bases). V lost 6 bases, J lost 10 bases, and 13 bases lay in between. The CDR3 is 12 amino acids. CDR1 MDHEN and CDR2 SYDVKM come from the germline V gene. CDR3 sequence (DNA): TGTGCCAGCAGGCTGCCAGGGGAAGAGCAGTTCTTC. It specifies CASRLPGEEQFF.

V is TRBV3-1 (or the pseudogene TRBV3-2) and J is TRBJ2-1; 10 positions match TRBD1. This CDR3 spans 18 amino acids. Unmatched junction bases numbered 14, after V lost 3 bases and J lost 6 bases. Germline V gene data show CDR1 as LGHDT and CDR2 as YNNKEL (reference sequence). DNA for the CDR3: TGTGCCAGCAGCCACACCGGCACACCGGGACAGGGGCGCAATGAGCAGTTCTTC. Encoded protein: CASSHTGTPGQGRNEQFF.

The chain combines TRBV2 with TRBJ2-2; 11 positions agree with TRBD2. The length of the CDR3 is 15 residues. Germline CDR1 and CDR2: SNHLY and FYNNEI. V gave up 7 bases and J gave up 4 bases; unmatched junction bases: 5. For the CDR3, the DNA is TGTGCCAGCACAACTAGCGGGAGCGGCACCGGGGAGCTGTTTTTT. As protein: CASTTSGSGTGELFF.